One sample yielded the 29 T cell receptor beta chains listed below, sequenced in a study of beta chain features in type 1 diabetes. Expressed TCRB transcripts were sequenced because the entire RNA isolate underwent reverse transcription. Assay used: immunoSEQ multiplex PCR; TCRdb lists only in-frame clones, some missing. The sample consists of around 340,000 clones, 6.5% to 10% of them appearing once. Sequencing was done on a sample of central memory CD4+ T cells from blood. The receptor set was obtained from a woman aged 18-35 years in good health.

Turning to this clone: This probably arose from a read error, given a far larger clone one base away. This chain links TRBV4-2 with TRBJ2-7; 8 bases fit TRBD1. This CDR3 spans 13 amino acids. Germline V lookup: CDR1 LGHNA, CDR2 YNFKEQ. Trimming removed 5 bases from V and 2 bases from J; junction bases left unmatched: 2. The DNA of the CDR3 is TGTGCCAGCAGCACAGGGGGACCCTACGAGCAGTACTTC. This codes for CASSTGGPYEQYF.

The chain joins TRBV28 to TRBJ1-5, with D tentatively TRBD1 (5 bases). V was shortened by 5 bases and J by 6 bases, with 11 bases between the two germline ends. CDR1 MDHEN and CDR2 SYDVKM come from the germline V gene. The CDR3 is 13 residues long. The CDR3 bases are TGTGCCAGCAGTAGGGACCAGACTCAGCCCCAGCATTTT. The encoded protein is CASSRDQTQPQHF.

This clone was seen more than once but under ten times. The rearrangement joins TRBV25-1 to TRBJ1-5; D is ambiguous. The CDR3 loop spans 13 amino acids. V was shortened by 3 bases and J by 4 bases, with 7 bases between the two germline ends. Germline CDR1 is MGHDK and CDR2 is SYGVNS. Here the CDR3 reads CASSEGWNQPQHF. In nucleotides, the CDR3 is TGTGCCAGCAGTGAGGGGTGGAATCAGCCCCAGCATTTT.

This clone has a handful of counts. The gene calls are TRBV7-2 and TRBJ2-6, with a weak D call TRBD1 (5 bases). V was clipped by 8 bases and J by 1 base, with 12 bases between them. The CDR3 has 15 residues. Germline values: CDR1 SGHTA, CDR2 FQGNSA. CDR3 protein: CASPQVISGANVLTF. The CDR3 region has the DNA TGTGCCAGCCCACAGGTTATTTCTGGGGCCAACGTCCTGACTTTC.

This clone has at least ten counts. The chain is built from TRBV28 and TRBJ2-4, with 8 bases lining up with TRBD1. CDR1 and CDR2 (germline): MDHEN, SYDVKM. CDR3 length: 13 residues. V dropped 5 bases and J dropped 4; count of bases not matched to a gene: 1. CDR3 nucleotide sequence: TGTGCCAGCAGTGGACAGGGAAAAAACATTCAGTACTTC. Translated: CASSGQGKNIQYF. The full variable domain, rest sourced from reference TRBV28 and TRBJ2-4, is DVKVTQSSRYLVKRTGEKVFLECVQDMDHENMFWYRQDPGLGLRLIYFSYDVKMKEKGDIPEGYSVSREKKERFSLILESASTNQTSMYLCASSGQGKNIQYFGAGTRLSVL.

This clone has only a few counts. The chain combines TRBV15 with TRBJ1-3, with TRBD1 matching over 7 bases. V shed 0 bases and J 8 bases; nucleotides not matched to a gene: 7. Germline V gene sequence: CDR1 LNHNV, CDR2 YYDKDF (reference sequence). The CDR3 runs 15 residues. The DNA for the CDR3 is TGTGCCACCAGCAGAGATCGAGGGGGCTTGTACACCATATATTTT. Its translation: CATSRDRGGLYTIYF.

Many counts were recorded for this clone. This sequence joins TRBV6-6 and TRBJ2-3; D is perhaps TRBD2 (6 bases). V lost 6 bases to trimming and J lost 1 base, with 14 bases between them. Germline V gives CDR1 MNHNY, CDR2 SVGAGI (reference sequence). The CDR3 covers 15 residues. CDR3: CASREAWGGTDTQYF. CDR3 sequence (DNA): TGTGCCAGCAGAGAGGCCTGGGGGGGCACAGATACGCAGTATTTT.

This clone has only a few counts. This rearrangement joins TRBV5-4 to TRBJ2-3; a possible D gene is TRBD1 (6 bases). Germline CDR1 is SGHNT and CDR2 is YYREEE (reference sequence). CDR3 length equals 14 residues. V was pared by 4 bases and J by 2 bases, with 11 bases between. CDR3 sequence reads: CASSRQDFTDTQYF. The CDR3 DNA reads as TGTGCCAGCAGCCGACAGGACTTCACAGATACGCAGTATTTT.

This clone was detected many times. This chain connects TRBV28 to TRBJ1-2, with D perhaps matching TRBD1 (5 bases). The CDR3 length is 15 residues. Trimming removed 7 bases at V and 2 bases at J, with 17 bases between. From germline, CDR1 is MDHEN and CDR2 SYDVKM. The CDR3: CASISAVAGNYGYTF. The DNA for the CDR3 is TGTGCCAGCATCTCCGCCGTGGCAGGGAACTATGGCTACACCTTC.

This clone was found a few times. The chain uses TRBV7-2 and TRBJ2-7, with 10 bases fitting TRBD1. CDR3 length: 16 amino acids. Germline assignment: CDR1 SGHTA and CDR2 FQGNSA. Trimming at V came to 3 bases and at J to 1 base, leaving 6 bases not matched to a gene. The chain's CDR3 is CASSFGTGVRSYEQYF. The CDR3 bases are TGTGCCAGCAGCTTCGGGACAGGGGTAAGGTCCTACGAGCAGTACTTC.

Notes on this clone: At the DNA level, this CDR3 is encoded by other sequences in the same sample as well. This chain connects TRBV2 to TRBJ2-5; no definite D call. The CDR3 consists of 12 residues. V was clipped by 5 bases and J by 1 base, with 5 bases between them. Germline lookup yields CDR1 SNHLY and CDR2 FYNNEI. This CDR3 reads CASSTGQETQYF. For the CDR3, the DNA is TGTGCCAGCAGTACGGGCCAAGAGACCCAGTACTTC.

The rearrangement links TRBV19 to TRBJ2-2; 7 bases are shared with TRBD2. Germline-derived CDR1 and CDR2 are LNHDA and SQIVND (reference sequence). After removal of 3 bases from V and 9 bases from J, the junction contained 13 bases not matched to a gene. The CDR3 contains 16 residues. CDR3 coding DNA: TGTGCCAGTAGTATGGGGGTTTCAGCGGGACTTCGGGAGCTGTTTTTT. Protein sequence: CASSMGVSAGLRELFF.

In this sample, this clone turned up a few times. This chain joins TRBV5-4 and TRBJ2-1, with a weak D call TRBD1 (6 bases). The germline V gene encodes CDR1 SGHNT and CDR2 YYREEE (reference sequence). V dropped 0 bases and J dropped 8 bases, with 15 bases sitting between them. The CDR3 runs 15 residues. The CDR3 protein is CASSLAGGRWDEQFF. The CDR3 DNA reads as TGTGCCAGCAGCTTGGCTGGGGGCAGATGGGATGAGCAGTTCTTC.

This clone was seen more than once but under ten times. CDR3 nucleotides: TGCGCCAGCAGCCAATCCGCAGCTGAGTCTGGGGCCAACGTCCTGACTTTC. It codes for CASSQSAAESGANVLTF. V gene TRBV4-1 combines with J gene TRBJ2-6; D is uncertain. Trimming took 2 bases from V and 1 from J, leaving 12 bases between them. Germline V CDR1 and CDR2: MGHRA, YSYEKL. The CDR3 extends over 17 amino acids.

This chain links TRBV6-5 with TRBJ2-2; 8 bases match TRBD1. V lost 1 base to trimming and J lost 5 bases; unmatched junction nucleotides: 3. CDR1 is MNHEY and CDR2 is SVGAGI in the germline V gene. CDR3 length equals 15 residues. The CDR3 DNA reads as TGTGCCAGCAGTTACTGGACAGGGAAAACCGGGGAGCTGTTTTTT. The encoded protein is CASSYWTGKTGELFF.

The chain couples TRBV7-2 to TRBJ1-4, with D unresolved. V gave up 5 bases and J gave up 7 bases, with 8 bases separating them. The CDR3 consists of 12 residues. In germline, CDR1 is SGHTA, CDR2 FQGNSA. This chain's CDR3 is CASSLGSEKLFF. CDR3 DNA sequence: TGTGCCAGCAGCCTAGGGTCTGAAAAACTGTTTTTT.

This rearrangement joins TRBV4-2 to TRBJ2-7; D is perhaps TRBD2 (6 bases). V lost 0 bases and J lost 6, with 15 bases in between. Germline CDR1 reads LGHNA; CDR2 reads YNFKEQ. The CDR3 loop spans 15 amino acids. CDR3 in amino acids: CASSQDPTSLLEQYF. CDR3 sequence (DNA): TGTGCCAGCAGCCAAGATCCTACTAGCCTTCTCGAGCAGTACTTC.

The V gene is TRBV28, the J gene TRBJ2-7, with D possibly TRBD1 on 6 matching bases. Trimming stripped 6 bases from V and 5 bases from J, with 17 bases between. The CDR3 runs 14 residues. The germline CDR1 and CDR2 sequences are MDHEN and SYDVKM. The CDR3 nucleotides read TGTGCCAGCAGATGGGGGCGCGAAGTCCACGAGCAGTACTTC. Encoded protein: CASRWGREVHEQYF.

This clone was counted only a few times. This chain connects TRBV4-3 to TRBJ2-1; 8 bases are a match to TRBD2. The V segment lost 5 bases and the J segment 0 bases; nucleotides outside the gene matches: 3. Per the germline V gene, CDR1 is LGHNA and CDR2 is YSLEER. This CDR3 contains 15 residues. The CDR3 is CASSVGGVSYNEQFF. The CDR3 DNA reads TGCGCCAGCAGCGTCGGGGGGGTCTCCTACAATGAGCAGTTCTTC.

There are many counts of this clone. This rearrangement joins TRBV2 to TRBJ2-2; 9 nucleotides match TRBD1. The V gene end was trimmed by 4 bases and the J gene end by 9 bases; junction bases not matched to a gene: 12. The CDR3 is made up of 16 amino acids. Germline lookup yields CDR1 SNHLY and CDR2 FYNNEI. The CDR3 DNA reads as TGTGCCAGCAGTGGCAAACGGGACAGGGCGAACAGGGAGCTGTTTTTT. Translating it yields CASSGKRDRANRELFF.

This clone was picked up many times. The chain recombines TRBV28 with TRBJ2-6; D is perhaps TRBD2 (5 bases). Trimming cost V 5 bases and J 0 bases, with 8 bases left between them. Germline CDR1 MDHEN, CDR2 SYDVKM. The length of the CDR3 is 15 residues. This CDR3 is CASSQDYSGANVLTF. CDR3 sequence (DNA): TGTGCCAGCAGTCAAGACTACTCTGGGGCCAACGTCCTGACTTTC. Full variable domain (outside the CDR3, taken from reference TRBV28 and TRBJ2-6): DVKVTQSSRYLVKRTGEKVFLECVQDMDHENMFWYRQDPGLGLRLIYFSYDVKMKEKGDIPEGYSVSREKKERFSLILESASTNQTSMYLCASSQDYSGANVLTFGAGSRLTVL.

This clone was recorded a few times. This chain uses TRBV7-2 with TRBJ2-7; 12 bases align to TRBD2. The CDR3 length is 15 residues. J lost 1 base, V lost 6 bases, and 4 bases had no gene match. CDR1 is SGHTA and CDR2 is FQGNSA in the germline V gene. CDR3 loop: CASSSSGRASYEQYF. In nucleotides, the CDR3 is TGTGCCAGCAGTTCTAGCGGGAGGGCATCCTACGAGCAGTACTTC.

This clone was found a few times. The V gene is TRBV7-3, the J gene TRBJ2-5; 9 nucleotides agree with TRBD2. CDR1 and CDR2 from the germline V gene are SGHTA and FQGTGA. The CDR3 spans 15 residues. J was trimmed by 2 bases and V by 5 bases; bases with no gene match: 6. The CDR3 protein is CASSRGSGGQETQYF. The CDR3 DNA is TGTGCCAGCAGCCGTGGGAGCGGGGGGCAAGAGACCCAGTACTTC.

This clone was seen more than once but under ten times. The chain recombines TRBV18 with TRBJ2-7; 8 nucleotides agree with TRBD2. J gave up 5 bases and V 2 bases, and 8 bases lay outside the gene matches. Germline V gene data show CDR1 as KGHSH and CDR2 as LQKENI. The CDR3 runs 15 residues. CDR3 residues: CASSPGSGRINEQYF. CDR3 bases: TGTGCCAGCTCACCAGGGAGCGGGAGAATAAACGAGCAGTACTTC.

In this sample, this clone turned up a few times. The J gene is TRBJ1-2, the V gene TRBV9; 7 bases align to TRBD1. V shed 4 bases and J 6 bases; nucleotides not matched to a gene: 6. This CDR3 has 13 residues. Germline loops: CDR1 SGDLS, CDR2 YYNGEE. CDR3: CASSLGTADGYTF. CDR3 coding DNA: TGTGCCAGCAGCCTCGGGACAGCAGATGGCTACACCTTC.

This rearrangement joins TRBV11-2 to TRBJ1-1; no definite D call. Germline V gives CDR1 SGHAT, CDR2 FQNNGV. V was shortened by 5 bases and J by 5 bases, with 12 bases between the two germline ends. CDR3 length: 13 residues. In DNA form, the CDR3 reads TGTGCCAGCAGCAGGGCTCTAAGTACTGAAGCTTTCTTT. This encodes CASSRALSTEAFF.

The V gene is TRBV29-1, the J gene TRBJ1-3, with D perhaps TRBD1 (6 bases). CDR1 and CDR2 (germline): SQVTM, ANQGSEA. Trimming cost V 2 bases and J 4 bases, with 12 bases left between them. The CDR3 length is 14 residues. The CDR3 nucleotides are TGCAGCGTTGAACAGGGGTCGGGAGGAAACACCATATATTTT. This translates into CSVEQGSGGNTIYF.

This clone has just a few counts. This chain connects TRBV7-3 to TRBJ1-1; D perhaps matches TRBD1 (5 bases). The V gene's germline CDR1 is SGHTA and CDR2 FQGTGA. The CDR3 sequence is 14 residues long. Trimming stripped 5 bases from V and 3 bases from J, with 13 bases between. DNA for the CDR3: TGTGCCAGCAGCCGGTCAGGGATCGACACTGAAGCTTTCTTT. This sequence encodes CASSRSGIDTEAFF. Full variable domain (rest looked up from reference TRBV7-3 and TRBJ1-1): GAGVSQTPSNKVTEKGKYVELRCDPISGHTALYWYRQSLGQGPEFLIYFQGTGAADDSGLPNDRFFAVRPEGSVSTLKIQRTERGDSAVYLCASSRSGIDTEAFFGQGTRLTVV.

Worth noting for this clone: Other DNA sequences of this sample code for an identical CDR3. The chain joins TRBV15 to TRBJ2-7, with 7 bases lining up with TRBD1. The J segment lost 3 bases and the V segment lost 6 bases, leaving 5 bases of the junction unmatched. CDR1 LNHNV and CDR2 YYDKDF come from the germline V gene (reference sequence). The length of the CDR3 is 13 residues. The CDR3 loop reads CATSRDSGYEQYF. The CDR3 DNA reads TGTGCCACCAGTAGGGACAGCGGCTACGAGCAGTACTTC.